This passage covers 15 T cell receptor beta chains from one sample sequenced in a study of blood T cell repertoires in COVID-19. This table comes from immunoSEQ multiplex PCR, and its TCRdb copy is limited to in-frame clones, with some not included. The sample gives 100,000 to 120,000 clones, more than 75% of which show up once; approximately 3.6% is in the top ten. Sequences were obtained from peripheral blood. The source of these receptors is a man aged 35 to 55 with acute or convalescent COVID-19.

This clone showed up just a few times. V is TRBV3-1 (or the pseudogene TRBV3-2) and J is TRBJ2-5; 10 nucleotides match TRBD1. The length of the CDR3 is 15 residues. Trimming at V came to 5 bases and at J to 5 bases, leaving 8 bases not matched to a gene. Germline values: CDR1 LGHDT, CDR2 YNNKEL (reference sequence). The DNA of the CDR3 is TGTGCCAGCAGCAAGGGGACAGGGGAAGGGGAGACCCAGTACTTC. Translation: CASSKGTGEGETQYF.

The rearrangement joins TRBV5-1 to TRBJ2-7, with 7 positions matching TRBD1. The germline gives CDR1 SGHRS, CDR2 YFSETQ. There are 14 residues in the CDR3. The V segment lost 2 bases and the J segment 3 bases; nucleotides outside the gene matches: 5. CDR3 in amino acids: CASSFGAGGYEQYF. The DNA for the CDR3 is TGCGCCAGCAGCTTTGGGGCAGGGGGCTACGAGCAGTACTTC.

The rearrangement joins TRBV30 to TRBJ1-2; 8 bases match TRBD1. The germline V gene has CDR1 GTSNPN and CDR2 SVGIG (reference sequence). After removal of 3 bases from V and 6 bases from J, the junction contained 9 bases not matched to a gene. The CDR3 contains 14 residues. CDR3 protein: CAWSLIRTGNGYTF. The CDR3 DNA reads TGTGCCTGGAGCCTGATAAGGACAGGGAATGGCTACACCTTC.

This clone was counted many times. The chain couples TRBV6-6 to TRBJ1-1; D unclear. The length of the CDR3 is 14 residues. CDR1 and CDR2 (germline): MNHNY, SVGAGI (reference sequence). Trimming pared 6 bases from V and 4 bases from J, leaving 15 bases between. The CDR3 bases are TGTGCCAGCAGCCAAAGGCAGGCGAGCACTGAAGCTTTCTTT. The encoded protein is CASSQRQASTEAFF.

This clone was counted once. This sequence joins TRBV29-1 and TRBJ2-5, with TRBD2 matching over 7 bases. V gave up 3 bases and J gave up 4 bases; unmatched junction bases: 5. The CDR3 sequence is 13 residues long. The V gene's germline CDR1 is SQVTM and CDR2 ANQGSEA. The DNA of the CDR3 is TGCAGCGTTGAGGGGGGGGTAGGAGAGACCCAGTACTTC. It translates to CSVEGGVGETQYF. Full variable domain (remainder filled in from reference TRBV29-1 and TRBJ2-5): SAVISQKPSRDICQRGTSLTIQCQVDSQVTMMFWYRQQPGQSLTLIATANQGSEATYESGFVIDKFPISRPNLTFSTLTVSNMSPEDSSIYLCSVEGGVGETQYFGPGTRLLVL.

V and J are TRBV24-1 and TRBJ2-7; 10 positions match TRBD1. Germline V lookup: CDR1 KGHDR, CDR2 SFDVKD. This CDR3 comprises 13 residues. V shed 10 bases, J shed 5 bases, and the junction held 7 bases outside the gene matches. Here the CDR3 DNA reads TGTGCCACGGGACAGGGGACGGGAGACGAGCAGTACTTC. Its translation: CATGQGTGDEQYF.

This chain links TRBV2 with TRBJ2-2; D remains unclear. There are 15 residues in the CDR3. Germline CDR1 and CDR2: SNHLY and FYNNEI. Trimming stripped 1 base from V and 1 base from J, with 7 bases between. CDR3: CASSEGPENTGELFF. Written as DNA, the CDR3 is TGTGCCAGCAGTGAAGGGCCCGAGAACACCGGGGAGCTGTTTTTT.

The rearrangement joins TRBV24-1 to TRBJ2-7; 11 nucleotides match TRBD1. The germline gives CDR1 KGHDR, CDR2 SFDVKD. The length of the CDR3 is 15 residues. V trimming: 5 bases; J trimming: 3 bases; junction bases outside the gene matches: 5. The CDR3 DNA follows: TGTGCCACCAGTGCGACCGGGACAGGGGGCTACGAGCAGTACTTC. Translated: CATSATGTGGYEQYF.

The chain combines TRBV2 with TRBJ2-3; 9 bases are a match to TRBD2. Germline CDR1 and CDR2: SNHLY and FYNNEI. Trimming removed 6 bases from V and 0 bases from J; junction bases left unmatched: 10. This CDR3 has 17 residues. CDR3 in amino acids: CASSGGSGGLSTDTQYF. DNA of the CDR3: TGTGCCAGCAGCGGGGGTAGCGGGGGACTTAGCACAGATACGCAGTATTTT.

This chain's CDR3 is CASSWTSGGTTGELFF. The CDR3 bases are TGTGCCAGCAGCTGGACTAGCGGGGGAACGACCGGGGAGCTGTTTTTT. This rearrangement joins TRBV5-6 to TRBJ2-2; the match to TRBD2 covers 13 bases. This CDR3 is built from 16 residues. With V trimmed by 3 bases and J by 5 bases, 4 bases remained unmatched. Looked up from germline, CDR1 is SGHDT and CDR2 is YYEEEE.

J is TRBJ2-5 and V is TRBV7-2; TRBD2 is a possible D gene (5 bases). Trimming shortened V by 5 bases and J by 5 bases, and 6 bases separated the two germline ends. Looked up from germline, CDR1 is SGHTA and CDR2 is FQGNSA. The CDR3 runs to 11 residues. This CDR3 reads CASSRGETQYF. The CDR3 coding sequence is TGTGCCAGCAGCCGAGGGGAGACCCAGTACTTC.

In its sample, this clone was seen once. This rearrangement joins TRBV30 to TRBJ1-4; the D gene is possibly TRBD1 (6 bases). Germline CDR1 is GTSNPN and CDR2 is SVGIG (reference sequence). The CDR3 runs 14 residues. V shed 2 bases and J shed 4 bases, with 11 bases lying between them. CDR3: CAWSWGGGNEKLFF. The CDR3 DNA sequence: TGTGCCTGGAGTTGGGGAGGGGGTAATGAAAAACTGTTTTTT.

The rearrangement joins TRBV20-1 to TRBJ2-3, with TRBD2 matching over 11 bases. Germline V gene data show CDR1 as DFQATT and CDR2 as SNEGSKA (reference sequence). J lost 5 bases, V lost 3 bases, and 16 bases had no gene match. The CDR3 is 18 amino acids. CDR3 region: CSASPSGGPALQEDTQYF. CDR3 nucleotide sequence: TGCAGTGCTAGTCCTAGCGGGGGGCCTGCCCTTCAAGAAGATACGCAGTATTTT.

The rearrangement uses TRBV5-1 and TRBJ1-1, with D maybe TRBD1 (6 bases). Trimming took off 5 bases at V and 4 bases at J, with 12 bases between the two ends. The CDR3 consists of 13 residues. CDR1 and CDR2 from the germline V gene are SGHRS and YFSETQ. The CDR3 DNA reads as TGCGCCAGCAGTAGGGACAAGGGCACTGAAGCTTTCTTT. Translated: CASSRDKGTEAFF.

The rearrangement joins TRBV12-3 or TRBV12-4 to TRBJ2-3; possible D gene TRBD2, 5 bases. The germline V and J ends were trimmed by 7 bases and 5 bases, with 13 bases remaining between them. The CDR3 spans 13 residues. CDR3 nucleotides: TGTGCCAGCAACCCGGGGTGGGGAGATACGCAGTATTTT. Protein sequence: CASNPGWGDTQYF.